This is a list of T cell receptor beta chains from one sample in a study of CD8+ T cells in alopecia areata. TCRdb's copy holds only in-frame clones and misses some; the assay was immunoSEQ multiplex PCR. The sample comprises over 150,000 clones, around 56% of which are singletons, and approximately 3.4% rests with the top ten. Sequencing used CD4+ T cells sorted from blood, obtained at week 4, from a patient treated with tofacitinib. These receptors were obtained from a human donor with alopecia areata. Each CDR3 is given with its conserved first and last residue. Each record gives: V gene, D gene, J gene, CDR3 protein. D genes are given only for firm matches.

V: TRBV7-2; D: .; J: TRBJ1-2; CDR3: CASSLEFNYGYTF
V: TRBV29-1; D: .; J: TRBJ1-2; CDR3: CSVAGNYGYTF
V: TRBV5-6; D: .; J: TRBJ1-6; CDR3: CASSLRGKGSPLHF
V: TRBV30; D: .; J: TRBJ2-5; CDR3: CAWSPMGETQYF
V: TRBV25-1; D: .; J: TRBJ2-5; CDR3: CASSDNVGRTQYF
V: TRBV29-1; D: .; J: TRBJ1-1; CDR3: CSALTGLNTEAFF
V: TRBV29-1; D: .; J: TRBJ1-1; CDR3: CSGGLQTATEAFF
V: TRBV29-1; D: .; J: TRBJ1-2; CDR3: CSVAVGEGYTF
V: TRBV2; D: .; J: TRBJ2-1; CDR3: CASSDRGDEQFF
V: TRBV11-3; D: .; J: TRBJ2-1; CDR3: CASSLVAASNEQFF
V: TRBV6-5; D: .; J: TRBJ1-6; CDR3: CASSRRSDSPLHF
V: TRBV27; D: TRBD2; J: TRBJ2-4; CDR3: CASPGGLAKNIQYF
V: TRBV4-1; D: .; J: TRBJ2-7; CDR3: CASSQEPHRQGGEQYF
V: TRBV30; D: .; J: TRBJ1-1; CDR3: CAWSFTENTEAFF
V: TRBV5-1; D: .; J: TRBJ2-2; CDR3: CASSPRTVTGELFF
V: TRBV6-1; D: TRBD1; J: TRBJ1-4; CDR3: CASNPGTGVEKLFF
V: TRBV5-4; D: .; J: TRBJ1-1; CDR3: CASSLVDRSEAFF
V: TRBV6-6; D: TRBD1; J: TRBJ2-5; CDR3: CASGTEETQYF
V: TRBV7-3; D: TRBD1; J: TRBJ2-6; CDR3: CASSSGGTGANVLTF
V: TRBV10-3; D: TRBD1; J: TRBJ1-1; CDR3: CAISGGQGGNTEAFF
V: TRBV29-1; D: .; J: TRBJ1-1; CDR3: CSLLGGLNTEAFF
V: TRBV10-3; D: .; J: TRBJ2-3; CDR3: CAISESKWDHTDTQYF
V: TRBV7-2; D: .; J: TRBJ2-6; CDR3: CASSLEGSGANVLTF
V: TRBV6-5; D: .; J: TRBJ1-2; CDR3: CASSAQANYGYTF
V: TRBV7-2; D: .; J: TRBJ1-3; CDR3: CASSSQVSGNTIYF
V: TRBV4-2; D: TRBD1; J: TRBJ2-7; CDR3: CASSPSLGQGPGEQYF
V: TRBV30; D: TRBD1; J: TRBJ2-1; CDR3: CAWSVRQGWSEQFF
V: TRBV7-2; D: .; J: TRBJ2-1; CDR3: CASSPPGSYNEQFF
V: TRBV29-1; D: TRBD1; J: TRBJ1-2; CDR3: CSVETTGARGYTF
V: TRBV30; D: .; J: TRBJ1-1; CDR3: CAWSVRLEAFF
V: TRBV29-1; D: .; J: TRBJ1-1; CDR3: CSVGATVWGGAEAFF
V: TRBV5-1; D: TRBD1; J: TRBJ2-1; CDR3: CASSSRDSMFF
V: TRBV29-1; D: TRBD2; J: TRBJ2-5; CDR3: CSVGSGGLETQYF
V: TRBV25-1; D: TRBD2; J: TRBJ2-5; CDR3: CASISGGLRGTQYF
V: TRBV29-1; D: TRBD2; J: TRBJ2-7; CDR3: CSVEGSGGAHFAEQYF
V: TRBV10-3; D: TRBD1; J: TRBJ1-6; CDR3: CAISEGGQGDNSPLHF
V: TRBV30; D: .; J: TRBJ1-1; CDR3: CAWTGTGTTEAFF
V: TRBV2; D: .; J: TRBJ2-5; CDR3: CASSDLRGYQETQYF
V: TRBV29-1; D: TRBD1; J: TRBJ1-1; CDR3: CSVRVDRGTEAFF
V: TRBV28; D: TRBD1; J: TRBJ2-7; CDR3: CASSSRTGASYEQYF